This is a list of T cell receptor beta chains from one sample in a study of blood T cell repertoires in COVID-19. The data were produced by immunoSEQ multiplex PCR, yet TCRdb's version contains in-frame clones alone and is incomplete. This sample carries about 230,000 clones, approximately 87% of them seen once, and the ten largest clones take approximately 2.6%. Sample: peripheral blood. The receptors originated from a woman in her 70s with active or convalescent COVID-19. The CDR3 runs from the conserved cysteine through the conserved F or W. The D gene is left open where the match is weak. Rows may omit the clone size; those that give it use once, few, many or a size class.

clone_size d_call j_call v_call cdr3_nt cdr3_aa
. TRBD2 TRBJ2-5 TRBV7-2 TGTGCCAGCAGCCCCGGGACGGCGGGGGAAGAGACCCAGTACTTC CASSPGTAGEETQYF
. TRBD1 TRBJ1-1 TRBV4-1 TGCGCCAGCAGCCAAGGCCGGACAGGGTGGACTGAAGCTTTCTTT CASSQGRTGWTEAFF
. TRBD1 TRBJ1-1 TRBV18 TGTGCCAGCTCCCCTCGACAGGGGGACACTGAAGCTTTCTTT CASSPRQGDTEAFF
. . TRBJ2-3 TRBV20-1 TGCAGTGCTAGGAGCGCAGATACGCAGTATTTT CSARSADTQYF
. TRBD1 TRBJ2-4 TRBV3-1/TRBV3-2 TGTGCCAGCAGCCGGGGACAGGGGGCGTACATTCAGTACTTC CASSRGQGAYIQYF
. . TRBJ2-7 TRBV9 TGTGCCAGCAGCGCAGGGTCGGGTCCCTACGAGCAGTACTTC CASSAGSGPYEQYF
. TRBD2 TRBJ2-1 TRBV5-1 TGCGCCAGCAGCTCCGTTAGCGGGGGGGCTTACAATGAGCAGTTCTTC CASSSVSGGAYNEQFF
. . TRBJ2-7 TRBV28 TGTGCCAGCATTACGCCGAATCAAGGGCAGGGGAACTACGAGCAGTACTTC CASITPNQGQGNYEQYF
. . TRBJ1-4 TRBV13 TGTGCCAGCAGCAGCAGGGAACCTAATGAAAAACTGTTTTTT CASSSREPNEKLFF
. . TRBJ1-2 TRBV24-1 TGTGCCACCAGTGAGCCGACAGGAGGCTACACCTTC CATSEPTGGYTF
few . TRBJ1-5 TRBV28 TGTGCCAGCAACGTGGGAGGAGATAGCAATCAGCCCCAGCATTTT CASNVGGDSNQPQHF
. . TRBJ2-1 TRBV28 TGTGCCAGCAGTTTATCCCCTATCGGGGGGCGTAATGAGCAGTTCTTC CASSLSPIGGRNEQFF
. . TRBJ1-2 TRBV2 TGTGCCAGCAGTGAATACCAGGGCGGCGGTGGCTACACCTTC CASSEYQGGGGYTF
. TRBD2 TRBJ2-2 TRBV6-2/TRBV6-3 TGTGCCAGCAGTTACCAGGGAGGGAATCCCGGGGAGCTGTTTTTT CASSYQGGNPGELFF
. . TRBJ2-3 TRBV7-9 TGTGCCAGCAGCTTCAGCGGGAGCACAGATACGCAGTATTTT CASSFSGSTDTQYF
. TRBD1 TRBJ1-6 TRBV15 TGTGCCACCAGCAGGTACCAAGGACAGGGAACTTCACCCCTCCACTTT CATSRYQGQGTSPLHF
. TRBD1 TRBJ1-6 TRBV5-1 TGCGCCAGCAACCTGGGGGCCTCGGGACAGCCTAATTCACCCCTCCACTTT CASNLGASGQPNSPLHF
. . TRBJ1-1 TRBV6-5 TGTGCCAGCAGGTTTACAGGGAGAGTTGAAGCTTTCTTT CASRFTGRVEAFF
once TRBD1 TRBJ1-4 TRBV11-2 TGTGCCAGCAGCTTAGATCCCGGGACAGGTCTTGAAAAACTGTTTTTT CASSLDPGTGLEKLFF
. . TRBJ2-3 TRBV24-1 TGTGCCACCAGTGATTTCTCGGTGGAGGGCACAGATACGCAGTATTTT CATSDFSVEGTDTQYF
few . TRBJ1-1 TRBV7-2 TGTGCCAGCAGCGCGACAGGGAACACTGAAGCTTTCTTT CASSATGNTEAFF
. . TRBJ2-7 TRBV7-6 TGTGCCAGCAGCTTAGGGGGGCAAAGGCAGTACTTC CASSLGGQRQYF
. TRBD2 TRBJ2-7 TRBV5-4 TGTGCCAGCAGCCCATGGCGGGGGGGAACCTACGAGCAGTACTTC CASSPWRGGTYEQYF
. TRBD2 TRBJ2-2 TRBV3-1/TRBV3-2 TGTGCCAGCGGGGGGGACGCGAACACCGGGGAGCTGTTTTTT CASGGDANTGELFF
once TRBD1 TRBJ1-3 TRBV12-3/TRBV12-4 TGTGCCAGCAGCATTGACAGGGAAAACACCATATATTTT CASSIDRENTIYF
few TRBD2 TRBJ2-7 TRBV7-9 TGTGCCAGCAGTCTTAGCGGGAGGCACCGCTACGAGCAGTACTTC CASSLSGRHRYEQYF
once . TRBJ2-5 TRBV28 TGTGCCAGCAGAGGACAGGGAGGGGGCCAAGAGACCCAGTACTTC CASRGQGGGQETQYF
. . TRBJ1-4 TRBV30 TGTGCCTGGAGTGTACAGGGCGCAACTAATGAAAAACTGTTTTTT CAWSVQGATNEKLFF
. TRBD1 TRBJ2-5 TRBV5-1 TGCGCCAGCAGCTTGCGGTGGACCGGGACAGGGATAGAGACCCAGTACTTC CASSLRWTGTGIETQYF
. . TRBJ1-2 TRBV7-2 TGTGCCAGCAGCTTAGAGCGGTCCTATGGCTACACCTTC CASSLERSYGYTF
. TRBD1 TRBJ2-5 TRBV18 TGTGCCAGCTCACCGGGGACAGACGTTAGGGGGACCCAGTACTTC CASSPGTDVRGTQYF
. . TRBJ1-2 TRBV7-2 TGTGCCAGCATTTCAGGGCAGTATTCCTATGGCTACACCTTC CASISGQYSYGYTF
few TRBD2 TRBJ2-5 TRBV7-9 TGTGCCAGCAGCGACGGGAGGCAGTACTTC CASSDGRQYF
. TRBD1 TRBJ2-5 TRBV2 TGTGCCAGCCGACAGGGGGCGGCGGAGACCCAGTACTTC CASRQGAAETQYF
. TRBD2 TRBJ2-5 TRBV2 TGTGCCAGCAGTGGCCCAACTAAGCGGGGGGCGTCCCAGTACTTC CASSGPTKRGASQYF